A selection of T cell receptor beta chains follows, all from one sample in a study of beta chain features in type 1 diabetes. Clones were read by immunoSEQ multiplex PCR, and TCRdb kept only the in-frame ones, dropping some. The top ten hold less than 0.65% of the sample, which has 300,000 to 400,000 clones, about 10% seen once. Sequencing input: central memory CD4+ T cells from blood. The origin of the receptors is a man aged 25 to 45 with type 1 diabetes. Both conserved end residues are part of each CDR3. Each record gives: D gene, V gene, clone size, J gene, CDR3 protein, CDR3 DNA. A D gene is named only where the DNA matches it firmly. Not every row has a clone size; where given, it reads once, few, many or a size class.

.	TRBV29-1	few	TRBJ1-3	CSVEVIGNTIYF	TGCAGCGTTGAAGTTATTGGAAACACCATATATTTT
.	TRBV28	.	TRBJ2-3	CASSLGSSTDTQYF	TGTGCCAGCAGTTTAGGGTCCAGCACAGATACGCAGTATTTT
.	TRBV28	.	TRBJ2-3	CASRRGASGTDTQYF	TGTGCCAGCCGGAGGGGGGCTAGCGGCACAGATACGCAGTATTTT
TRBD1	TRBV28	many	TRBJ2-7	CASSYPGTGVHEQYF	TGTGCCAGCAGTTATCCCGGGACAGGGGTTCACGAGCAGTACTTC
.	TRBV19	few	TRBJ2-4	CASSTYAGGIAKNIQYF	TGTGCCAGTAGTACTTACGCCGGGGGAATAGCCAAAAACATTCAGTACTTC
.	TRBV18	few	TRBJ2-7	CASSPPGQRSYEQYF	TGTGCCAGCTCACCGCCGGGACAACGCTCCTACGAGCAGTACTTC
.	TRBV5-1	few	TRBJ1-1	CASSLGEGSGKAFF	TGCGCCAGCAGCTTGGGTGAAGGGTCGGGTAAAGCTTTCTTT
TRBD1	TRBV7-9	few	TRBJ1-2	CASSPGDRGRLGYTF	TGTGCCAGCAGCCCCGGGGACAGGGGGCGGCTTGGCTACACCTTC
TRBD1	TRBV7-3	.	TRBJ1-5	CASSLGDRDNQPQHF	TGTGCCAGCAGCTTAGGGGACAGGGACAATCAGCCCCAGCATTTT
.	TRBV7-9	many	TRBJ1-4	CASSNRVEKLFF	TGTGCCAGCAGCAACCGGGTTGAAAAACTGTTTTTT
.	TRBV5-5	many	TRBJ2-3	CASSSTDTQYF	TGTGCCAGCAGCTCCACAGATACGCAGTATTTT
.	TRBV6-1	few	TRBJ2-2	CASSEHLNTGELFF	TGTGCCAGCAGTGAACACCTGAACACCGGGGAGCTGTTTTTT
.	TRBV27	.	TRBJ2-1	CASSRRQGEQFF	TGTGCCAGCAGTCGACGGCAGGGAGAGCAGTTCTTC
TRBD1	TRBV7-2	.	TRBJ2-7	CASSGMGTGSEEQYF	TGTGCCAGCAGCGGAATGGGGACAGGATCGGAAGAGCAGTACTTC